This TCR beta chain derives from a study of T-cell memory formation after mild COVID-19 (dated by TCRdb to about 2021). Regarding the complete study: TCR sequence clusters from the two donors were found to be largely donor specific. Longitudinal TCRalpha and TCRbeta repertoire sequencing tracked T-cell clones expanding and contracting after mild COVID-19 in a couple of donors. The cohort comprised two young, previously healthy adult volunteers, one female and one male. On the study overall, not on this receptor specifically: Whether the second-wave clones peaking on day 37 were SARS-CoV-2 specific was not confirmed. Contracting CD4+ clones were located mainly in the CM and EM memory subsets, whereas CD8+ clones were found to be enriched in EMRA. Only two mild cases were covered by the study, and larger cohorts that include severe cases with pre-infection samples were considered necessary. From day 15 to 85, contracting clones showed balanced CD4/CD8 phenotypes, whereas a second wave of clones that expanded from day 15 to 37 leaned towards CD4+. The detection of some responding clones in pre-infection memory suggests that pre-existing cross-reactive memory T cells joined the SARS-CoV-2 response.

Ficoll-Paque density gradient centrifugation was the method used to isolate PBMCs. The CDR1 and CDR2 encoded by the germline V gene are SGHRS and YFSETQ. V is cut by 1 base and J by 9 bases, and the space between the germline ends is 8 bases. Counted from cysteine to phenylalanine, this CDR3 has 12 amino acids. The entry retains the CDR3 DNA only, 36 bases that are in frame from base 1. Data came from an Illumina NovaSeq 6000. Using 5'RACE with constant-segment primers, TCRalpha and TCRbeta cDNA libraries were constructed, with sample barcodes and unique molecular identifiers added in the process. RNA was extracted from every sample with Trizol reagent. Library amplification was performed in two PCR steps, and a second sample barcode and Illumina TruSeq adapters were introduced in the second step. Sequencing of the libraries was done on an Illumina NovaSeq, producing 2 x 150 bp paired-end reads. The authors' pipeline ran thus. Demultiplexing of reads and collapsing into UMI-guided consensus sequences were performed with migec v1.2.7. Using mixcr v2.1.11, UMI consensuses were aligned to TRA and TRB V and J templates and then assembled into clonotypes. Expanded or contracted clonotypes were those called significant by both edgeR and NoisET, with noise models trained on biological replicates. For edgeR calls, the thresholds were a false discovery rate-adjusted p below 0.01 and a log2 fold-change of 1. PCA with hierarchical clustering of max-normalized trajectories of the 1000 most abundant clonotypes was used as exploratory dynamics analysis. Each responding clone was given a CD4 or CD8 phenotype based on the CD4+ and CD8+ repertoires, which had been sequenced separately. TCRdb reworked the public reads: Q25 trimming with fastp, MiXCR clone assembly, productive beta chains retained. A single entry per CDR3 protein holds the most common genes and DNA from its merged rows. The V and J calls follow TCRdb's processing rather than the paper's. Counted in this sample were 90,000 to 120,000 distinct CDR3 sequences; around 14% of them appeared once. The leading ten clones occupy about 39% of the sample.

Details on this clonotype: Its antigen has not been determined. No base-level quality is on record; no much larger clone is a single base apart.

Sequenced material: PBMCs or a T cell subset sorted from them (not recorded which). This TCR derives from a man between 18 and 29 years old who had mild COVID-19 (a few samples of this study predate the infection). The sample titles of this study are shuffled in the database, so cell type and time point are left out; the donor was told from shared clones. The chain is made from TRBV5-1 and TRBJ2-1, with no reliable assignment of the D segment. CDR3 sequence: CASSLRVGEQFF. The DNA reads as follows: TGCGCCAGCAGCTTGCGGGTGGGTGAGCAGTTCTTC.